The clone carrying this T cell receptor (beta chain) has ten or more counts. Its antigen is not known. These data come from a study of CD8+CD57+ T cells in acquired aplastic anemia. Study findings and constraints: Patients were compared with controls for CD8+ Simpson's diversity, and no significant difference emerged.

Germline CDR1 KGHDR, CDR2 SFDVKD. The CDR3 contains 15 residues. Trimming took 3 bases from V and 5 from J; bases not matched to a gene: 7. Whoever was chosen for sequencing had shown CD8+CD57+ cell expansion by flow cytometry. Genomic DNA acted as the template from which TCR beta VDJ combination and CDR3 sequence profiling were carried out. MiXCR, run by TCRdb on the reads, gives a single entry per CDR3 protein. The table has 450,000 to 600,000 distinct CDR3 sequences, about a third seen once. The sequencing sample was made of sorted CD4+, CD8+, or CD8+CD57+ T cells (not recorded which) from PBMCs. This chain links TRBV24-1 with TRBJ2-7; TRBD1 aligns across 9 bases. The sequence came from a human donor with aplastic anemia. The CDR3 coding sequence is TGTGCCACCAGTGATCCTTCCGGGACAGGGAACGAGCAGTACTTC. It is translated as CATSDPSGTGNEQYF.